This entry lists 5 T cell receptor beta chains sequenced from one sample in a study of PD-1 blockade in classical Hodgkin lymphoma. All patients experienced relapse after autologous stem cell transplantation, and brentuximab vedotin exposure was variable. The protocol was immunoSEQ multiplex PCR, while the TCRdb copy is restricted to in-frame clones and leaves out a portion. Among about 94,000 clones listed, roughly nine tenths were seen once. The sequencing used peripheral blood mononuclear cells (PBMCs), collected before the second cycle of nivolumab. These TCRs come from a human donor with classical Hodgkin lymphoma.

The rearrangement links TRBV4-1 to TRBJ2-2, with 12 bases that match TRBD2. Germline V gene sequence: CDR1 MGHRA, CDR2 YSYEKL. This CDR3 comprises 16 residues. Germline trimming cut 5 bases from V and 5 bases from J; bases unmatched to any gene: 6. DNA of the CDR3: TGCGCCAGCAGCTCTAGCGGGAGGGCCGGGACCGGGGAGCTGTTTTTT. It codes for CASSSSGRAGTGELFF.

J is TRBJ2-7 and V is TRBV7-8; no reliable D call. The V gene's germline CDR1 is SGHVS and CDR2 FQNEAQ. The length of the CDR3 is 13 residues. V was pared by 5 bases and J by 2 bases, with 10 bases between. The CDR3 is CASSHRQAYEQYF. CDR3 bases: TGTGCCAGCAGCCACAGACAAGCCTACGAGCAGTACTTC.

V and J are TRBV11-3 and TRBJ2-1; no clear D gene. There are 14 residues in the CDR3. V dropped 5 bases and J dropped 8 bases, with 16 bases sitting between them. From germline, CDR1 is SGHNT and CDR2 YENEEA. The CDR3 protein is CASSGDLGSDEQFF. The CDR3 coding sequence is TGTGCCAGCAGCGGCGATTTAGGCTCTGATGAGCAGTTCTTC.

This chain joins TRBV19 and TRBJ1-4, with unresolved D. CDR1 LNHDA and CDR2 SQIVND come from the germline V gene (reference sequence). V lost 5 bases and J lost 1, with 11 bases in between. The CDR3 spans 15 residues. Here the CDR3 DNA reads TGTGCCAGTAGTCGTGTGGGAAAAACTAATGAAAAACTGTTTTTT. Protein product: CASSRVGKTNEKLFF.

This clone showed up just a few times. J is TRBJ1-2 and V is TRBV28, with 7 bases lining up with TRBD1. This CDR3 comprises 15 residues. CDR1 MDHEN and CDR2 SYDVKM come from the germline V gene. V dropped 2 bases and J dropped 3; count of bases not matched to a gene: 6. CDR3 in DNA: TGTGCCAGCAGTTTAGACAGGGAAGATGACTATGGCTACACCTTC. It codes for CASSLDREDDYGYTF.